These 6 T cell receptor beta chains were sequenced from one sample in a study of blood T cells in healthy people across ages. The use of a sample-barcoded 5' primer and a J-beta primer mix characterized a second PCR of about 6 to 11 cycles. TCRdb used MiXCR to reprocess the 5' RACE reads, holding one entry per CDR3 protein. The sample includes around 1.5 million distinct CDR3 sequences, around 39% of them seen just once. Source material: blood. These TCRs come from a woman between 18 and 29 years old in good health.

Concerning this clonotype itself: Possible read error: a much larger clone is one base away. This chain joins TRBV10-3 and TRBJ2-7, with D hard to call. Trimming removed 2 bases from V and 5 bases from J, with 7 bases in between. CDR1 is ENHRY, CDR2 SYGVKD, per germline. The CDR3 sequence is 12 residues long. In DNA, the CDR3 is TGTGCCATCAGTGAGGCCTCAGACGAGCAGTACTTC. It translates to CAISEASDEQYF.

Concerning this clonotype itself: At one boundary the junction diverges from the germline segment, which might be a read error. The rearrangement links TRBV5-1 to TRBJ2-1; possible D gene TRBD2, 6 bases. Per germline, CDR1 SGHRS and CDR2 YFSETQ. The CDR3 is made up of 15 amino acids. As DNA, the CDR3 is TGCGCCAGCAGCTTCGGGGGACTCCATTACAATGGGCAGTTCTTC. It specifies CASSFGGLHYNGQFF.

Worth noting for this clonotype: Mismatch with germline at one junction end may stem from a read error. The chain recombines TRBV28 with TRBJ2-7, with TRBD1 matching 8 bases. Germline loops: CDR1 MDHEN, CDR2 SYDVKM. The CDR3 is made up of 16 amino acids. In DNA form, the CDR3 reads TGTGCCAGCAGTTTGTGGCCCGACAGGGGAAAGTACGGGCAGTACTTC. It encodes CASSLWPDRGKYGQYF.

CDR3 nucleotide sequence: TGTGCCAGCCTTATGAACACTGAAGCTTTCTTT. It encodes CASLMNTEAFF. V is TRBV12-3 or TRBV12-4 and J is TRBJ1-1; D not certain. This CDR3 region has 11 residues. V was clipped by 8 bases and J by 0 bases, with 4 bases between them.

This clonotype was counted only a few times. The chain combines TRBV7-2 with TRBJ2-4; 7 bases line up with TRBD2. The germline V gene encodes CDR1 SGHTA and CDR2 FQGNSA. The trim removed 1 base at V and 0 bases at J, leaving 3 bases unmatched. The CDR3 contains 16 residues. CDR3 protein: CASSLGTSQAKNIQYF. CDR3 bases: TGTGCCAGCAGCTTAGGGACTAGTCAAGCCAAAAACATTCAGTACTTC.

This clonotype has just a few counts. The chain carries TRBV4-1 and TRBJ1-2; 8 nucleotides align to TRBD1. Germline lookup yields CDR1 MGHRA and CDR2 YSYEKL. Germline trimming cut 7 bases from V and 2 bases from J; bases unmatched to any gene: 12. CDR3 length: 16 amino acids. CDR3 residues: CASTGGETGVNYGYTF. The DNA for the CDR3 is TGCGCCAGCACTGGGGGTGAGACAGGGGTCAACTATGGCTACACCTTC.